This entry lists 5 T cell receptor beta chains sequenced from one sample in a study of monozygotic twins with inflammatory bowel disease. Reprocessing the 5' RACE reads, TCRdb reports a single entry for every CDR3 protein and omits DNA. The sample has approximately 420,000 distinct CDR3 sequences. The sequencing input was blood. The receptors derive from a human donor with ulcerative colitis or Crohn's disease, or a healthy co-twin of an affected twin (not recorded which).

The rearrangement joins TRBV5-1 to TRBJ1-4. From germline, CDR1 is SGHRS and CDR2 YFSETQ. The CDR3 consists of 14 residues. CDR3 protein: CASSEANRREKLFF.

The rearrangement joins TRBV12-3 or TRBV12-4 to TRBJ2-2; TCRdb proposes TRBD1, but this gene call is untestable without DNA. The CDR3 is 16 residues long. The CDR3 is CASSSSGTGITGELFF.

The chain combines TRBV7-2 with TRBJ2-3; TCRdb proposes TRBD1, but this gene call is untestable without DNA. The CDR3 is 15 residues long. CDR1 and CDR2 from the germline V gene are SGHTA and FQGNSA. The CDR3 region is CASSPPGPKKDTQYF.

The V and J genes are TRBV9 and TRBJ1-2; TCRdb lists TRBD1, though no DNA is available to test this call. Germline V CDR1 and CDR2: SGDLS, YYNGEE. The CDR3 contains 16 residues. The CDR3 loop is CASSVAPGARSSGYTF. Full variable domain (outside the CDR3, taken from reference TRBV9 and TRBJ1-2): DSGVTQTPKHLITATGQRVTLRCSPRSGDLSVYWYQQSLDQGLQFLIQYYNGEERAKGNILERFSAQQFPDLHSELNLSSLELGDSALYFCASSVAPGARSSGYTFGSGTRLTVV.

The rearrangement links TRBV2 to TRBJ2-1; the D call from TCRdb, TRBD1, cannot be confirmed without DNA. The CDR3 is made up of 15 amino acids. CDR1 is SNHLY and CDR2 is FYNNEI in the germline V gene. The CDR3 sequence: CASSSPGRGVNEQFF.